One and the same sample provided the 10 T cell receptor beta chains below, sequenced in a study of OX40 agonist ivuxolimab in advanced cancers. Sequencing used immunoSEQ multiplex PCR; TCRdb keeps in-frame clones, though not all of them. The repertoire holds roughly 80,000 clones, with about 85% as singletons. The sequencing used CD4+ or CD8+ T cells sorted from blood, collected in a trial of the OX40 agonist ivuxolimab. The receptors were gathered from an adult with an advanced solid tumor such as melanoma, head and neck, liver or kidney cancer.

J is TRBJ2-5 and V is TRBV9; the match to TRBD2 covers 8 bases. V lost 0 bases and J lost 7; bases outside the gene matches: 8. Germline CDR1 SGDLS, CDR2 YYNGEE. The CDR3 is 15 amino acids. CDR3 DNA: TGTGCCAGCAGCGTAGCGACGGCTGCGGGGGGGACCCAGTACTTC. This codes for CASSVATAAGGTQYF.

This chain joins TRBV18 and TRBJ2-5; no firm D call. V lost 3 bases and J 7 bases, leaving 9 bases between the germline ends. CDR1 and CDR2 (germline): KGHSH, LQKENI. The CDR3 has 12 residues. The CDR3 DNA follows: TGTGCCAGCTCACCGGATTCGGGGACCCAGTACTTC. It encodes CASSPDSGTQYF.

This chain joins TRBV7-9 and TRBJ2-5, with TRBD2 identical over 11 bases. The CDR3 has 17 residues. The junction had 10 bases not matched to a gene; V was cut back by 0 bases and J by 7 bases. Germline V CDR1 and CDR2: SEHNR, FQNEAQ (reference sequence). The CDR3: CASSLAKGLAAAGTQYF. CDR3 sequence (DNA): TGTGCCAGCAGCTTAGCGAAGGGACTAGCGGCCGCCGGGACCCAGTACTTC.

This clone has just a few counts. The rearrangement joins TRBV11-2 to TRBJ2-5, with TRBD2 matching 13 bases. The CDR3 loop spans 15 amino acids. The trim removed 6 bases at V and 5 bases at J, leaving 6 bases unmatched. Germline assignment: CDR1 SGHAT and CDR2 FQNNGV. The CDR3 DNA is TGTGCCAGCAGGGAGACTAGCGGGGGGCTGGAGACCCAGTACTTC. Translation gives CASRETSGGLETQYF.

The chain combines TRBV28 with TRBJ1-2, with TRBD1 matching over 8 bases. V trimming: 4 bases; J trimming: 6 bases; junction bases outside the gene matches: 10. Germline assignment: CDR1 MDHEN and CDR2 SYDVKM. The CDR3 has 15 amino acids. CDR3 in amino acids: CASSYGARGRNGYTF. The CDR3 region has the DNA TGTGCCAGCAGTTATGGGGCCAGGGGGCGAAATGGCTACACCTTC.

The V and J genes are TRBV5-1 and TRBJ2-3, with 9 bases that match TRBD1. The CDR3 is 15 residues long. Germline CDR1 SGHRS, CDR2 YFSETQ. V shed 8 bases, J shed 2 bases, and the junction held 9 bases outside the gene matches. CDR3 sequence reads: CASRAGTGSTDTQYF. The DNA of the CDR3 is TGCGCCAGTAGAGCCGGGACAGGGTCCACAGATACGCAGTATTTT.

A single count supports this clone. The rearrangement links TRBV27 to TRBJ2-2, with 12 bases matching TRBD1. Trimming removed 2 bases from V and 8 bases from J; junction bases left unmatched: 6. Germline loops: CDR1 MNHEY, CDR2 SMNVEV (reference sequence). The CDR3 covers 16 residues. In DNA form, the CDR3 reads TGTGCCAGCAGTTTAACTGGGACAGGGGGCAGTGGGGAGCTGTTTTTT. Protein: CASSLTGTGGSGELFF.

The CDR3 DNA sequence: TGTGCCAGCAGCGCGGCGACAGGTCGCTTCCCCTTTGAAGCTTTCTTT. Translating gives CASSAATGRFPFEAFF. The chain couples TRBV11-2 to TRBJ1-1; possibly TRBD1 for D (6 bases). CDR3 size: 16 residues. CDR1 and CDR2 (germline): SGHAT, FQNNGV. The V and J ends lost 5 bases and 7 bases respectively, with 23 bases between them.

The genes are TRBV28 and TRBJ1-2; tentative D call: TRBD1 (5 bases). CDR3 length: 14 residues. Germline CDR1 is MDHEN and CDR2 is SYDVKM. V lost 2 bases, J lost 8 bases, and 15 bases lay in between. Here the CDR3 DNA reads TGTGCCAGCAGTTTAGGGGCAGGGCATCCCGGCTACACCTTC. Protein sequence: CASSLGAGHPGYTF.

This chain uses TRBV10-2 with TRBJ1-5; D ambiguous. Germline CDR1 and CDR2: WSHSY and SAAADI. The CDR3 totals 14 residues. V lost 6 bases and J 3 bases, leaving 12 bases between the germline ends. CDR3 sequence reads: CASSSTASNQPQHF. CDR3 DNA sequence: TGCGCCAGCAGCAGCACAGCCTCCAATCAGCCCCAGCATTTT.